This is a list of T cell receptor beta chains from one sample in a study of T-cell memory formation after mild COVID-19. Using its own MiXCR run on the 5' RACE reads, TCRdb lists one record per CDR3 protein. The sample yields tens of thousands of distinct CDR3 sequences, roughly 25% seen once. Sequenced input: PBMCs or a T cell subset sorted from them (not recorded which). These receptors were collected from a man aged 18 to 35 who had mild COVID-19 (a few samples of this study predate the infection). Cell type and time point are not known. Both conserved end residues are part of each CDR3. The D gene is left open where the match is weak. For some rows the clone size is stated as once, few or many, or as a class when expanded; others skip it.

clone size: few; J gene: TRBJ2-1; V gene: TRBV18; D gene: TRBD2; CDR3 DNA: TGTGCCAGCTCACCAACTAGCGGGAACAATGAGCAGTTCTTC; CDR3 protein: CASSPTSGNNEQFF
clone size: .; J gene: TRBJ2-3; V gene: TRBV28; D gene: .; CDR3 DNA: TGTGCCAGCAGTTTATTTGGCTCAGATACGCAGTATTTT; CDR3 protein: CASSLFGSDTQYF
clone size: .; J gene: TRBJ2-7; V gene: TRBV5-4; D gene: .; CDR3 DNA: TGTGCCAGCAGCCCAGCTAACTCCTACGAGCAGTACTTC; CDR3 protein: CASSPANSYEQYF
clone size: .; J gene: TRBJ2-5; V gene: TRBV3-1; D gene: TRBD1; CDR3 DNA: TGTGCCAGCAGCCAATACACAGGGGGCATGGAGACCCAGTACTTC; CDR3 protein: CASSQYTGGMETQYF
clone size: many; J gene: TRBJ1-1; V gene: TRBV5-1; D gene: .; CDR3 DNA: TGCGCCAGCAGGCTAGCTACTGAAGCTTTCTTT; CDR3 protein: CASRLATEAFF
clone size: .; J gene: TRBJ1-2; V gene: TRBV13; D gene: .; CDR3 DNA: TGTGCCAGCCGCCCCTGGGGCAGGACTAACTATGGCTACACCTTC; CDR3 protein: CASRPWGRTNYGYTF
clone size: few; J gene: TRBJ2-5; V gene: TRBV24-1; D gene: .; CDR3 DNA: TGTGCCACCAGTGATCGCAGCGGAAAAGAGACCCAGTACTTC; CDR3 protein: CATSDRSGKETQYF
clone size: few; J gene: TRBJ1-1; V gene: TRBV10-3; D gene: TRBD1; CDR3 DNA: TGTGCCAGCAGAATGGACAGGGCCACTGAAGCTTTCTTT; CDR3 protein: CASRMDRATEAFF
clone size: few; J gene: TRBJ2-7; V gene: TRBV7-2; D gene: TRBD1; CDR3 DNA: TGTGCCAGCAGCTTGCCTATGACAGGGGGCTACGAGCAGTACTTC; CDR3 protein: CASSLPMTGGYEQYF
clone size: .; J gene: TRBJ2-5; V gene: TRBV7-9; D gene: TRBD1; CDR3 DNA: TGTGCCAGCAGCTCGACAGGGGGCGATGGGACCCAGTACTTC; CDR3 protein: CASSSTGGDGTQYF